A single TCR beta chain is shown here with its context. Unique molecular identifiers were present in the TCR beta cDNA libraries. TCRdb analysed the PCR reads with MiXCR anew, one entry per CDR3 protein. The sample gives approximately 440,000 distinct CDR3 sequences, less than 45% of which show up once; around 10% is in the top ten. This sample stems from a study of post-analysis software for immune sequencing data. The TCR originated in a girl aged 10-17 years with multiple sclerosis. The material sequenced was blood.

CDR3 sequence (DNA): TGCAGCGTTTGGGGACAGCCCAATGAGCAGTTCTTC. Its translation is CSVWGQPNEQFF. J is TRBJ2-1 and V is TRBV29-1; 7 bases are shared with TRBD1. V gave up 5 bases and J gave up 6 bases; unmatched junction bases: 4. Germline CDR1 SQVTM, CDR2 ANQGSEA. The CDR3 runs to 12 residues.